Below, one T cell receptor (beta chain) is given with its context. Antigen unknown. This sample was taken from a study of T cell repertoires in cytomegalovirus infection. In the study overall: Shared public TCR beta signatures pointed to both CMV infection and a matching HLA type. Study results and limitations: The ex vivo response was dominated by HLA-C-restricted CMV-specific TCR beta clonotypes.

V gave up 5 bases and J gave up 1 base; unmatched junction bases: 13. Germline loops: CDR1 SGHAT, CDR2 FQNNGV. CDR3 length equals 18 residues. MiXCR was run by TCRdb on the reads, yielding one entry per CDR3 protein. The repertoire holds approximately 340,000 distinct CDR3 sequences, roughly 29% seen once, with around 20% in the top ten. The material was cultured PBMCs, obtained from culture after CMV antigen stimulation. This receptor was obtained from a human donor in good health (CMV status not recorded). Some clones in this sample may be carry-over from other donors' samples. The rearrangement uses TRBV11-2 and TRBJ2-2; 7 bases are shared with TRBD1. The CDR3 nucleotides are TGTGCCAGCAGCCAGACAGGGTCCCTCCTACTGAACACCGGGGAGCTGTTTTTT. As protein: CASSQTGSLLLNTGELFF.